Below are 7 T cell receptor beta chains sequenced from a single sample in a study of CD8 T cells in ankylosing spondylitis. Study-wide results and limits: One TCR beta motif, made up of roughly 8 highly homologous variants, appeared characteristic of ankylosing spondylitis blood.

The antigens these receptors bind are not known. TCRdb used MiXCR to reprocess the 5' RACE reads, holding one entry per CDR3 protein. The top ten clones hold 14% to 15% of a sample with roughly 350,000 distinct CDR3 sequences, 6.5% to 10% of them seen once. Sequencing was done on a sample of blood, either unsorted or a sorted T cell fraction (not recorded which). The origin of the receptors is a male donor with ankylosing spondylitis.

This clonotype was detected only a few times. The CDR3 loop reads CAISESPPRQGVSNSPLHF. Here the CDR3 DNA reads TGTGCCATCAGTGAGTCTCCCCCTCGACAGGGAGTTTCGAATTCACCCCTCCACTTT. V gene TRBV10-3 combines with J gene TRBJ1-6; TRBD1 agrees at 7 bases. Germline V CDR1 and CDR2: ENHRY, SYGVKD. V shed 0 bases and J 7 bases; nucleotides not matched to a gene: 15. This CDR3 has 19 residues.

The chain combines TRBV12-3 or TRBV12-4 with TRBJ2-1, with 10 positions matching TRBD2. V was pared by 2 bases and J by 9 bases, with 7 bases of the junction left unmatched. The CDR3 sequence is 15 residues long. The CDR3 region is CASSLRAGGLGEQFF. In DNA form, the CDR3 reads TGTGCCAGCAGTTTAAGAGCGGGAGGGCTCGGTGAGCAGTTCTTC.

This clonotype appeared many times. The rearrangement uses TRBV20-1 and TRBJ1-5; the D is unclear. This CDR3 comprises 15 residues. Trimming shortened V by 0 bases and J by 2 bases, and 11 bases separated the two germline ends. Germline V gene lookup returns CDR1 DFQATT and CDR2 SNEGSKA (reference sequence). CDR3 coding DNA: TGCAGTGCTAGAGATCTGGGTATGGGCAATCAGCCCCAGCATTTT. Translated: CSARDLGMGNQPQHF.

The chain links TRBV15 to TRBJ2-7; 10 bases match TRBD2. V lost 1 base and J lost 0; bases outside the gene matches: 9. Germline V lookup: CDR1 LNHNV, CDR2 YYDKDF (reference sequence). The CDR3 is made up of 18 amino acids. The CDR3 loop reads CATSRVLAGAQLSYEQYF. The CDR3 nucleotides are TGTGCCACCAGCAGAGTTCTAGCGGGAGCCCAACTCTCCTACGAGCAGTACTTC.

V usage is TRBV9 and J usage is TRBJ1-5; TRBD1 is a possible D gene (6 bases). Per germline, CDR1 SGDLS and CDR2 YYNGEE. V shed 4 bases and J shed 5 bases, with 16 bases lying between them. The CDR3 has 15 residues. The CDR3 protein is CASSPDRAGDQPQHF. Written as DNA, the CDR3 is TGTGCCAGCAGCCCAGACCGGGCAGGGGATCAGCCCCAGCATTTT.

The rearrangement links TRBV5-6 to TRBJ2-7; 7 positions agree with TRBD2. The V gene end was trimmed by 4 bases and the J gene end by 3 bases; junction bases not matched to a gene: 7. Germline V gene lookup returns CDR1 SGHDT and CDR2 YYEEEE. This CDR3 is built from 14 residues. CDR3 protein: CASSPQRDFYEQYF. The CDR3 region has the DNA TGTGCCAGCAGCCCCCAGCGGGATTTCTACGAGCAGTACTTC. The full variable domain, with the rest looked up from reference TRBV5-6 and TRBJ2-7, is DAGVTQSPTHLIKTRGQQVTLRCSPKSGHDTVSWYQQALGQGPQFIFQYYEEEERQRGNFPDRFSGHQFPNYSSELNVNALLLGDSALYLCASSPQRDFYEQYFGPGTRLTVT.

This CDR3 is CASSLYGDLGETQYF. The CDR3 bases are TGCGCCAGCAGCTTGTATGGGGATCTGGGAGAGACCCAGTACTTC. V usage is TRBV5-1 and J usage is TRBJ2-5; D gene uncertain. Trimming cost V 1 base and J 4 bases, with 14 bases left between them. From germline, CDR1 is SGHRS and CDR2 YFSETQ. This CDR3 region has 15 residues.